A single sample is the source of the 8 T cell receptor beta chains below, sequenced in a study of immune heterogeneity within non-small cell lung tumors. As template, the study used bulk tumor genomic DNA at 550 to 700 ng per sample. Widely spaced biopsies, several per primary tumor, were obtained at surgery. These patients got curative surgery after being newly diagnosed with untreated non-small cell lung cancer. With 32 V and 13 J primers, multiplex PCR amplified the TCR beta CDR3. Each CDR3 protein is one row after TCRdb ran MiXCR on the multiplex PCR reads. The table lists roughly 20,000 distinct CDR3 sequences, 25% to 30% of them singletons. The sequenced material came from lung tumor tissue. The receptors here all came from a man in his forties or fifties with non-small cell lung cancer.

The V gene is TRBV6-1, the J gene TRBJ2-3, with D hard to call. From germline, CDR1 is MNHNS and CDR2 SASEGT. V gave up 6 bases and J gave up 0 bases, with 10 bases separating them. CDR3 length equals 14 residues. CDR3 sequence (DNA): TGTGCCAGCAGCCTAACCGTAAGCACAGATACGCAGTATTTT. Translation: CASSLTVSTDTQYF.

This clonotype was detected only a few times. This sequence joins TRBV11-2 and TRBJ2-2, with 9 bases matching TRBD1. The V gene end was trimmed by 1 base and the J gene end by 3 bases; junction bases not matched to a gene: 3. The germline CDR1 and CDR2 sequences are SGHAT and FQNNGV. The CDR3 consists of 16 residues. Here the CDR3 reads CASSLGDRGYTGELFF. Written as DNA, the CDR3 is TGTGCCAGCAGCTTAGGCGACAGGGGGTACACCGGGGAGCTGTTTTTT.

The V gene is TRBV27, the J gene TRBJ1-2; 7 bases are shared with TRBD1. CDR3 size: 13 residues. The V segment lost 6 bases and the J segment 5 bases; nucleotides outside the gene matches: 6. CDR1 is MNHEY and CDR2 is SMNVEV in the germline V gene (reference sequence). CDR3 nucleotides: TGTGCCAGCAGGGTGGGGACAGCTTATGGCTACACCTTC. Translating it yields CASRVGTAYGYTF.

Sample share makes this clonotype medium-sized. This sequence joins TRBV7-9 and TRBJ1-3; D unresolved. Germline values: CDR1 SEHNR, CDR2 FQNEAQ (reference sequence). This CDR3 comprises 12 residues. With 1 base removed from V and 6 bases from J, the gap between germline ends came to 4 bases. CDR3 loop: CASSLEPNTIYF. CDR3 sequence (DNA): TGTGCCAGCAGCTTAGAGCCAAACACCATATATTTT.

As concerns this clonotype: At one end the junction does not follow the germline gene, possibly because of a read error. This chain uses TRBV14 with TRBJ1-1; D is uncertain. CDR3 length equals 16 residues. Per germline, CDR1 SGHDN and CDR2 FVKESK. CDR3 sequence: CASSLPGGPRASESFF. The CDR3 coding sequence is TGTGCCAGCAGCCTCCCAGGAGGTCCCCGGGCGTCTGAATCTTTCTTT. Together with reference TRBV14 and TRBJ1-1, the CDR3 gives the full variable domain: EAGVTQFPSHSVIEKGQTVTLRCDPISGHDNLYWYRRVMGKEIKFLLHFVKESKQDESGMPNNRFLAERTGGTYSTLKVQPAELEDSGVYFCASSLPGGPRASESFFGQGTRLTVV.

This clonotype was recorded many times. V gene TRBV2 combines with J gene TRBJ2-7; D uncertain. CDR1 SNHLY and CDR2 FYNNEI come from the germline V gene. The ends were cut back, 3 bases at V and 0 bases at J, with 6 bases in the middle. This CDR3 has 13 amino acids. In nucleotides, the CDR3 is TGTGCCAGCAGTGACGGAAGCTCCTACGAGCAGTACTTC. Translating gives CASSDGSSYEQYF.

The gene calls are TRBV9 and TRBJ2-7; 8 nucleotides agree with TRBD2. Per germline, CDR1 SGDLS and CDR2 YYNGEE. This CDR3 contains 15 residues. V lost 0 bases to trimming and J lost 2 bases; unmatched junction nucleotides: 4. CDR3 region: CASSVDSGVTYEQYF. CDR3 sequence (DNA): TGTGCCAGCAGCGTAGATAGCGGGGTGACCTACGAGCAGTACTTC.

This clonotype was counted once. A much larger clonotype is one base distant, so this may be a read error. V usage is TRBV30 and J usage is TRBJ2-7; perhaps TRBD2 as D (6 bases). CDR1 GTSNPN and CDR2 SVGIG come from the germline V gene (reference sequence). V lost 0 bases and J 6 bases, leaving 15 bases between the germline ends. The CDR3 has 14 residues. The CDR3 nucleotides are TGTGCCTGGAGTGTACGGGAGTGGGGCTGCGAGCAGTACTTC. It yields the protein CAWSVREWGCEQYF. The whole variable domain, remainder taken from reference TRBV30 and TRBJ2-7, is SQTIHQWPATLVQPVGSPLSLECTVEGTSNPNLYWYRQAAGRGLQLLFYSVGIGQISSEVPQNLSASRPQDRQFILSSKKLLLSDSGFYLCAWSVREWGCEQYFGPGTRLTVT.